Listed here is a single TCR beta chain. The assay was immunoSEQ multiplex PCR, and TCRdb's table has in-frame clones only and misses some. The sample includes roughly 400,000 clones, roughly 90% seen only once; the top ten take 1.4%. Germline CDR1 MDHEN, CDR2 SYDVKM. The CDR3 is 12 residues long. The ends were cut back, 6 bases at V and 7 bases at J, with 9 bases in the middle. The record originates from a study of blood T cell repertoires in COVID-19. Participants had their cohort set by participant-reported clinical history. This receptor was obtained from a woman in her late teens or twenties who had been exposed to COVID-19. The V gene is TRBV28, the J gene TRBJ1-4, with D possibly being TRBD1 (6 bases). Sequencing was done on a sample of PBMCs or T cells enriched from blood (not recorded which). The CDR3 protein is CASRQGSEKLFF. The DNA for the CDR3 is TGTGCCAGCAGACAGGGAAGTGAAAAACTGTTTTTT.